This TCR beta chain was identified during a study of T cells in Graves' hyperthyroidism and ophthalmopathy. In patients aged 18 to 65, hyperthyroidism was newly diagnosed, with duration under 2 months. In making diagnoses, clinical symptoms, serum thyroxine and TRAb, thyroid ultrasound and orbital computed tomography were all used. Amplified TCR beta CDR3 regions derived from RNA transcripts. The HTBI primer set drove a first-round RT-PCR of the TCR CDR3. TCRdb analysed the multiplex PCR reads with MiXCR anew, one entry per CDR3 protein. Among under 400,000 distinct CDR3 sequences listed, around 20% were seen once. The CDR3 loop spans 16 amino acids. Per the germline V gene, CDR1 is SNHLY and CDR2 is FYNNEI. Trimming cost V 1 base and J 6 bases; bases outside gene matches: 5.

V is TRBV2 and J is TRBJ2-1, with TRBD1 matching 11 bases. The sequenced material came from blood. The source of this sequence is a woman aged 50 to 60 with Graves' hyperthyroidism. The CDR3 spells CASSEERGTGGNEQFF. The CDR3 DNA reads TGTGCCAGCAGTGAAGAGCGGGGGACAGGGGGCAATGAGCAGTTCTTC.